This T cell receptor (beta chain) was documented in a study of cytomegalovirus exposure and HLA in healthy donors. On the study more broadly: Prior work identified 95 million to 120 million unique TCR beta sequences in roughly 180 million T cells.

The PCR had 60 Vbeta and 13 Jbeta primers. The data were produced by immunoSEQ multiplex PCR, yet TCRdb's version contains in-frame clones alone and is incomplete. The table has around 67,000 clones, over 60% seen once. CDR1 is SGHVS, CDR2 FQNEAQ, per germline. Between the trimmed V and J ends, which lost 1 base and 6 bases, there was a span of 21 bases. The CDR3 sequence is 17 residues long. A note on this clone: Its antigen is unknown.

Study-level points and caveats: It was taken for granted in presence/absence analyses that sequencing depth across donors was roughly uniform. The authors later linked a missense DCLRE1C variant to TCR beta V- and J-gene trimming.

Donors were ostensibly healthy at sampling, although undocumented immune exposures were probable. The V and J genes are TRBV7-8 and TRBJ1-1; perhaps TRBD1 as D (5 bases). This clonotype was obtained from a woman aged 45-59 years in good health and CMV-seronegative. What was sequenced was PBMCs. The CDR3 DNA is TGTGCCAGCAGCTTAGATTTTCGGCGGGGCATCCACGCTGAAGCTTTCTTT. Amino acids: CASSLDFRRGIHAEAFF.